The 23 T cell receptor beta chains given below trace back to one sample, sequenced in a study of T-cell reconstitution after alpha-beta-depleted transplantation in children (dated by TCRdb to the mid-2010s). Library creation used PCR. Reads for this sample came from an Illumina HiSeq 2500. TCR libraries were prepared with molecular barcoding, using unique molecular identifiers to normalize TCRbeta repertoire quantification. The public reads were reanalyzed by TCRdb: fastp trimming at Q25, MiXCR alignment, in-frame beta chains only. A single entry per CDR3 protein holds the most common genes and DNA from its merged rows. The sample table records around 300,000 distinct CDR3 sequences; less than 9.5% of these occur just once. The ten largest clones represent around 10% of the sample. Their specific antigens are unknown. The treatment or condition label on this specimen signifies: allogeneic hematopoietic cell transplantation with graft depleted of TCRalphabeta T cells and CD19 B cells.

Paper-wide results and their limitations: The frequencies of hyperexpanded clones fell over the following months, and after one year, T-cell counts and TCRbeta diversity were mostly attributed to newly produced T cells.

The sample in question was peripheral blood, obtained 360 days after TCRalphabeta/CD19-depleted stem cell transplant. Receptor source: a female patient aged 2-9 years who had a stem cell transplant for Fanconi anemia, so the T cells may come from the graft donor.

This clonotype was counted ten times or more. CDR3 nucleotides: TGTGCCAGCAGCTTAGGGGAATCCTACGAGCAGTACTTC. Its protein product is CASSLGESYEQYF. The chain links TRBV7-8 to TRBJ2-7; D is undetermined. Germline V lookup: CDR1 SGHVS, CDR2 FQNEAQ. V was clipped by 1 base and J by 1 base, with 5 bases between them. This CDR3 is 13 amino acids long.

This chain uses TRBV6-1 with TRBJ1-2, with D unresolved. CDR3 length: 11 residues. The V and J ends lost 10 bases and 4 bases respectively, with 10 bases between them. CDR1 is MNHNS and CDR2 is SASEGT in the germline V gene. CDR3 DNA: TGTGCCATCCTCCGTGGCTATGGCTACACCTTC. It specifies CAILRGYGYTF.

This rearrangement joins TRBV20-1 to TRBJ2-5, with TRBD2 matching 9 bases. The germline CDR1 and CDR2 sequences are DFQATT and SNEGSKA (reference sequence). The CDR3 has 14 amino acids. Trimming removed 3 bases from V and 5 bases from J; junction bases left unmatched: 7. CDR3 residues: CSASWRGGHETQYF. In DNA, the CDR3 is TGCAGTGCTAGTTGGCGGGGGGGCCACGAGACCCAGTACTTC.

In its sample, this clonotype was seen many times. This sequence joins TRBV29-1 and TRBJ2-2, with 11 bases lining up with TRBD1. V lost 5 bases and J lost 3; bases outside the gene matches: 2. CDR1 and CDR2 (germline): SQVTM, ANQGSEA. CDR3 size: 14 residues. The CDR3 protein is CSVRTGGYTGELFF. CDR3 DNA sequence: TGCAGCGTTAGGACAGGGGGCTACACCGGGGAGCTGTTTTTT.

This clonotype was counted at least ten times. This chain links TRBV5-1 with TRBJ2-7; the match to TRBD1 covers 8 bases. Germline V gives CDR1 SGHRS, CDR2 YFSETQ. The CDR3 runs to 15 residues. The ends lost 4 bases at V and 1 base at J; junction bases unmatched: 7. The CDR3 loop reads CASSPGQGPSYEQYF. The CDR3 DNA follows: TGCGCCAGCAGCCCCGGACAGGGTCCTTCCTACGAGCAGTACTTC.

The J gene is TRBJ1-1, the V gene TRBV6-5; D call uncertain. V lost 4 bases and J lost 7, with 13 bases in between. Germline V gene sequence: CDR1 MNHEY, CDR2 SVGAGI. The CDR3 consists of 13 residues. This CDR3 reads CASSSLFPGEAFF. The CDR3 DNA reads TGTGCCAGCAGTTCCCTATTCCCGGGTGAAGCTTTCTTT.

This clonotype was seen more than once but under ten times. The chain joins TRBV15 to TRBJ2-7; D perhaps matches TRBD2 (5 bases). This CDR3 comprises 15 residues. The germline V gene encodes CDR1 LNHNV and CDR2 YYDKDF (reference sequence). V gave up 9 bases and J gave up 3 bases, with 21 bases separating them. CDR3 sequence reads: CATEGRGNLRYEQYF. In DNA form, the CDR3 reads TGTGCCACGGAAGGAAGAGGGAACCTTCGCTACGAGCAGTACTTC.

This clonotype showed up many times. The CDR3 reads CASSSLPGELFF. The DNA for the CDR3 is TGTGCCAGCAGCTCCCTCCCCGGGGAGCTGTTTTTT. The rearrangement links TRBV7-2 to TRBJ2-2; D not resolved. Germline assignment: CDR1 SGHTA and CDR2 FQGNSA. V lost 4 bases and J 6 bases, leaving 6 bases between the germline ends. The length of the CDR3 is 12 residues.

This clonotype was seen a handful of times. This chain connects TRBV4-1 to TRBJ2-5; D gene unclear. The CDR3 is made up of 14 amino acids. Trimming cost V 4 bases and J 1 base, with 10 bases left between them. The germline V gene has CDR1 MGHRA and CDR2 YSYEKL. CDR3 sequence: CASSLQIGQETQYF. The CDR3 coding sequence is TGCGCCAGCAGCCTACAAATCGGCCAAGAGACCCAGTACTTC.

This clonotype has just a few counts. This chain links TRBV20-1 with TRBJ1-4, with D possibly TRBD1 on 5 matching bases. Trimming stripped 2 bases from V and 11 bases from J, with 21 bases between. Germline CDR1 and CDR2: DFQATT and SNEGSKA (reference sequence). The CDR3 extends over 15 amino acids. The CDR3 region is CSARSPGRGPAKLFF. CDR3 nucleotide sequence: TGCAGTGCTAGATCCCCGGGACGCGGGCCGGCGAAACTGTTTTTT.

The table lists this clonotype with a few counts. The chain carries TRBV5-5 and TRBJ2-7; D is ambiguous. This CDR3 comprises 13 residues. V was pared by 0 bases and J by 6 bases, with 10 bases between. The germline V gene has CDR1 SGHKS and CDR2 YYEKEE (reference sequence). CDR3 sequence: CASSLDKWLEQYV. CDR3 sequence (DNA): TGTGCCAGCAGCTTGGATAAGTGGCTCGAGCAGTACGTC.

This clonotype was found many times. The J gene is TRBJ2-1, the V gene TRBV6-1, with TRBD2 matching over 9 bases. Germline trimming cut 7 bases from V and 7 bases from J; bases unmatched to any gene: 8. From germline, CDR1 is MNHNS and CDR2 SASEGT. The length of the CDR3 is 14 residues. The CDR3 loop reads CASKRLAEGNEQFF. Here the CDR3 DNA reads TGTGCCAGCAAGAGACTAGCGGAGGGGAATGAGCAGTTCTTC.

The chain combines TRBV12-3 or TRBV12-4 with TRBJ2-4, with 7 bases fitting TRBD1. The CDR3 loop spans 14 amino acids. V was clipped by 6 bases and J by 1 base; unmatched bases: 3. CDR3 region: CASSKTGAKNIQYF. CDR3 DNA: TGTGCCAGCAGCAAGACAGGGGCCAAAAACATTCAGTACTTC.

There are many counts of this clonotype. This sequence joins TRBV12-3 or TRBV12-4 and TRBJ2-1; 9 bases are shared with TRBD1. Trimming cost V 6 bases and J 6 bases; bases outside gene matches: 9. This CDR3 region has 15 residues. The CDR3 DNA reads as TGTGCCAGCAGCCCGGGACAGGGCGCAGCCAATGAGCAGTTCTTC. Its translation is CASSPGQGAANEQFF.

This clonotype was counted ten times or more. J is TRBJ2-1 and V is TRBV20-1, with D possibly matching TRBD1 (6 bases). Germline V CDR1 and CDR2: DFQATT, SNEGSKA (reference sequence). This CDR3 comprises 13 residues. Trimming cost V 6 bases and J 8 bases, with 17 bases left between them. In DNA form, the CDR3 reads TGCAGTGCGTGGACAGCCAGGGATGATGAGCAGTTCTTC. It codes for CSAWTARDDEQFF.

There are many counts of this clonotype. The rearrangement joins TRBV4-3 to TRBJ2-1; 11 bases agree with TRBD2. From germline, CDR1 is LGHNA and CDR2 YSLEER. The CDR3 has 17 amino acids. Trimming at V came to 4 bases and at J to 1 base, leaving 6 bases not matched to a gene. The CDR3 coding sequence is TGCGCCAGCAGCCCTCTAGCGGGGGGCAGTTCCTACAATGAGCAGTTCTTC. This codes for CASSPLAGGSSYNEQFF.

This chain connects TRBV18 to TRBJ2-7; 12 positions agree with TRBD1. With 2 bases clipped from V and 7 bases from J, the junction kept 6 bases outside the gene matches. Germline V lookup: CDR1 KGHSH, CDR2 LQKENI. The length of the CDR3 is 15 residues. DNA of the CDR3: TGTGCCAGCTCACCATTGGGACAGGGGGCGAGGGAGCAGTACTTC. This gives the protein CASSPLGQGAREQYF.

This clonotype was recorded many times. V is TRBV4-2 and J is TRBJ2-7; TRBD2 is a possible D gene (5 bases). The V gene lost 1 base and the J gene lost 0 bases, with 10 bases spanning the gap. This CDR3 is built from 15 residues. Germline V gene sequence: CDR1 LGHNA, CDR2 YNFKEQ. CDR3 amino acids: CASSQVVGNSYEQYF. In DNA, the CDR3 is TGTGCCAGCAGCCAAGTGGTCGGGAACTCCTACGAGCAGTACTTC.

V gene TRBV20-1 combines with J gene TRBJ2-4; D is possibly TRBD1 or TRBD2 (5 bases each). The V gene lost 5 bases and the J gene lost 1 base, with 15 bases spanning the gap. Germline V gene lookup returns CDR1 DFQATT and CDR2 SNEGSKA (reference sequence). The CDR3 contains 15 residues. For the CDR3, the DNA is TGCAGTGCTCTCCCTACCGGGGCTGCCAAAAACATTCAGTACTTC. As protein: CSALPTGAAKNIQYF.

This chain connects TRBV20-1 to TRBJ2-7; 12 bases agree with TRBD2. V was clipped by 7 bases and J by 4 bases; unmatched bases: 5. The CDR3 sequence is 13 residues long. The germline V gene has CDR1 DFQATT and CDR2 SNEGSKA (reference sequence). CDR3 sequence: CSVPTSGGYEQYV. The CDR3 DNA sequence: TGCAGTGTCCCGACTAGCGGGGGATACGAGCAGTACGTC.

This clonotype was counted ten times or more. The chain has TRBV5-1 and TRBJ2-6; 8 nucleotides match TRBD1. Germline-derived CDR1 and CDR2 are SGHRS and YFSETQ. V lost 4 bases, J lost 4 bases, and 10 bases stayed unmatched. The length of the CDR3 is 17 residues. The chain's CDR3 is CASSPFQGASGANVLTF. The CDR3 bases are TGCGCCAGCAGCCCATTTCAGGGGGCGTCCGGGGCCAACGTCCTGACTTTC.

This chain uses TRBV20-1 with TRBJ2-7; D ambiguous. Germline V gene data show CDR1 as DFQATT and CDR2 as SNEGSKA (reference sequence). The CDR3 contains 12 residues. Trimming took off 4 bases at V and 3 bases at J, with 10 bases between the two ends. The CDR3 sequence is CSATDLHYEQYV. DNA for the CDR3: TGCAGTGCTACAGACCTACACTACGAGCAGTACGTC.

This clonotype turned up a few times. The genes are TRBV28 and TRBJ2-2; D is ambiguous. The V and J ends lost 3 bases and 1 base respectively, with 9 bases between them. CDR3 length: 15 amino acids. Germline-derived CDR1 and CDR2 are MDHEN and SYDVKM. Here the CDR3 DNA reads TGTGCCAGCAGTTTGACGCTTTGGAACACCGGGGAGCTGTTTTTT. This gives the protein CASSLTLWNTGELFF.